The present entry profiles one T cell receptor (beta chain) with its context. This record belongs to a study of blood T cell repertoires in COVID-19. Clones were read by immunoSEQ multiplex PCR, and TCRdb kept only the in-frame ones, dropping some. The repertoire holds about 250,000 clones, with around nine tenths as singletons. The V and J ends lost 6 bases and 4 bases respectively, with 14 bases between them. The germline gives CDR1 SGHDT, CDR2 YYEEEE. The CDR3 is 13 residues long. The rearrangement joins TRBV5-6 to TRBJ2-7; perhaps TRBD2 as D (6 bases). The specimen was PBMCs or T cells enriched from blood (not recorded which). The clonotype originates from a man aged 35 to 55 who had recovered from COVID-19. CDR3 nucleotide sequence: TGTGCCAGCACGGGGGTCGTCGGGTACGAGCAGTACTTC. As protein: CASTGVVGYEQYF.